The clone carrying this T cell receptor (beta chain) has just a few counts. Its matching antigen is unknown. Germline CDR1 and CDR2: SEHNR and FQNEAQ (reference sequence). V dropped 5 bases and J dropped 1 base, with 14 bases sitting between them. The CDR3 contains 15 residues. This specimen belongs to a study of T cells in Graves' hyperthyroidism and ophthalmopathy. Broader study findings: Most clonotypes that expanded in the thyroid above 0.001 also showed up in blood.

Regions amplified from RNA transcripts were the TCR beta CDR3 regions. Initially, a first-round RT-PCR of the TCR CDR3 employed the HTBI primer set. Each CDR3 protein is one row after TCRdb ran MiXCR on the multiplex PCR reads. The sample yields hundreds of thousands of distinct CDR3 sequences, over 40% seen once. Material: peripheral blood or thyroid tissue (not recorded which). The chain uses TRBV7-9 and TRBJ1-2, with D tentatively TRBD1 (6 bases). The sequence derives from an adult man with Graves' disease, either hyperthyroidism or ophthalmopathy (not recorded which). The CDR3 bases are TGTGCCAGCAGCCCACCGGGACAAATTAACTATGGCTACACCTTC. Its translation: CASSPPGQINYGYTF.